The 16 T cell receptor beta chains given below trace back to one sample, sequenced in a study of OX40 agonist ivuxolimab in advanced cancers. The protocol was immunoSEQ multiplex PCR, while the TCRdb copy is restricted to in-frame clones and leaves out a portion. Here the sample spans tens of thousands of clones, roughly 80% being singletons. The sample in question was CD4+ or CD8+ T cells sorted from blood, obtained in a trial of the OX40 agonist ivuxolimab. The receptor set was obtained from an adult with an advanced solid tumor such as melanoma, head and neck, liver or kidney cancer.

The V gene is TRBV2, the J gene TRBJ2-2; 11 bases map to TRBD1. The junction had 5 bases not matched to a gene; V was cut back by 3 bases and J by 5 bases. Germline loops: CDR1 SNHLY, CDR2 FYNNEI. The CDR3 is 16 residues long. The CDR3 sequence is CASSERGQGVTGELFF. The CDR3 DNA sequence: TGTGCCAGCAGTGAGAGGGGACAGGGGGTGACCGGGGAGCTGTTTTTT. Filled out from reference TRBV2 and TRBJ2-2, the complete variable domain reads EPEVTQTPSHQVTQMGQEVILRCVPISNHLYFYWYRQILGQKVEFLVSFYNNEISEKSEIFDDQFSVERPDGSNFTLKIRSTKLEDSAMYFCASSERGQGVTGELFFGEGSRLTVL.

On this clone itself: A read error may account for a junction end that differs from germline. The chain joins TRBV7-8 to TRBJ1-5, with unresolved D. The germline gives CDR1 SGHVS, CDR2 FQNEAQ. The CDR3 is 13 residues long. Here the CDR3 DNA reads TGTGCCAGCAGCTTAGCCCTGGGTCAGTCCCAGCATTTT. This translates into CASSLALGQSQHF. Using reference TRBV7-8 and TRBJ1-5 for the parts outside the CDR3, the full variable domain is GAGVSQSPRYKVAKRGQDVALRCDPISGHVSLFWYQQALGQGPEFLTYFQNEAQLDKSGLPSDRFFAERPEGSVSTLKIQRTQQEDSAVYLCASSLALGQSQHFGDGTRLSIL.

The V call is TRBV28, the J call TRBJ1-2, with a possible D match to TRBD1 (6 bases). The CDR3 loop spans 18 amino acids. Germline CDR1 MDHEN, CDR2 SYDVKM. Trimming took off 2 bases at V and 4 bases at J, with 23 bases between the two ends. The CDR3 nucleotides read TGTGCCAGCAGTTTAACGCCCCCAAGGGGGGGGCAGATCTATGGCTACACCTTC. Translation gives CASSLTPPRGGQIYGYTF.

In its sample, this clone was seen a few times. V usage is TRBV6-6 and J usage is TRBJ2-7; TRBD1 aligns across 8 bases. Germline V CDR1 and CDR2: MNHNY, SVGAGI (reference sequence). The V gene end was trimmed by 6 bases and the J gene end by 2 bases; junction bases not matched to a gene: 12. The CDR3 sequence is 16 residues long. The CDR3 sequence: CASRVMGTGTTYEQYF. DNA of the CDR3: TGTGCCAGCAGGGTCATGGGGACAGGAACTACCTACGAGCAGTACTTC.

The chain is built from TRBV29-1 and TRBJ2-2; 8 bases map to TRBD1. Germline CDR1 and CDR2: SQVTM and ANQGSEA. CDR3 length: 16 residues. The trim removed 1 base at V and 2 bases at J, leaving 6 bases unmatched. DNA of the CDR3: TGCAGCGTTGAAGTGGCGACAGGGGTTAACACCGGGGAGCTGTTTTTT. It codes for CSVEVATGVNTGELFF.

This chain joins TRBV7-8 and TRBJ1-2, with D possibly TRBD1 on 5 matching bases. Trimming removed 0 bases at V and 8 bases at J, with 13 bases between. Germline V gene lookup returns CDR1 SGHVS and CDR2 FQNEAQ. CDR3 size: 14 residues. The CDR3 here is CASSLAVGDRGYTF. The CDR3, as DNA: TGTGCCAGCAGCTTAGCGGTCGGAGACAGAGGCTACACCTTC.

This chain uses TRBV11-3 with TRBJ2-2; unclear D gene. The CDR3 is 13 amino acids. The germline V gene encodes CDR1 SGHNT and CDR2 YENEEA. The V end lost 5 bases, the J end lost 6 bases, and 10 bases lay between the germline ends. This CDR3 reads CASSPPVPGELFF. The CDR3 bases are TGTGCCAGCAGCCCACCGGTTCCCGGGGAGCTGTTTTTT.

The table lists this clone with a few counts. V gene TRBV28 combines with J gene TRBJ1-2; D is ambiguous. Trimming took off 6 bases at V and 3 bases at J, with 14 bases between the two ends. CDR3 length equals 14 residues. CDR1 and CDR2 (germline): MDHEN, SYDVKM. CDR3 amino acids: CASRDRTVYYGYTF. The CDR3, as DNA: TGTGCCAGCAGAGACCGGACGGTCTACTATGGCTACACCTTC.

This clone was observed once. This chain links TRBV7-9 with TRBJ1-1; 7 bases map to TRBD1. The junction had 11 bases not matched to a gene; V was cut back by 4 bases and J by 0 bases. CDR3 length: 17 amino acids. The V gene's germline CDR1 is SEHNR and CDR2 FQNEAQ (reference sequence). The CDR3 coding sequence is TGTGCCAGCAGCTCGCCCCGGACAGGTGTGATGAACACTGAAGCTTTCTTT. Protein product: CASSSPRTGVMNTEAFF. Supplemented by reference TRBV7-9 and TRBJ1-1, the full variable domain reads DTGVSQNPRHKITKRGQNVTFRCDPISEHNRLYWYRQTLGQGPEFLTYFQNEAQLEKSRLLSDRFSAERPKGSFSTLEIQRTEQGDSAMYLCASSSPRTGVMNTEAFFGQGTRLTVV.

The chain joins TRBV28 to TRBJ1-2; 7 positions match TRBD1. The CDR3 has 13 amino acids. The germline CDR1 and CDR2 sequences are MDHEN and SYDVKM. V gave up 8 bases and J gave up 8 bases; unmatched junction bases: 11. CDR3 coding DNA: TGTGCCAGCGTTGGGAGGGGGCGAGAGGGCTACACCTTC. Its translation: CASVGRGREGYTF.

J is TRBJ2-7 and V is TRBV28; 11 bases agree with TRBD2. Germline V lookup: CDR1 MDHEN, CDR2 SYDVKM. Trimming removed 5 bases from V and 3 bases from J; junction bases left unmatched: 6. The CDR3 runs 15 residues. In nucleotides, the CDR3 is TGTGCCAGCAGTCCAGGGACTAGCGGAAACTACGAGCAGTACTTC. Translated, it gives CASSPGTSGNYEQYF.

This clone showed up just once. This rearrangement joins TRBV10-2 to TRBJ2-6; perhaps TRBD1 as D (6 bases). Looked up from germline, CDR1 is WSHSY and CDR2 is SAAADI. Trimming cost V 6 bases and J 4 bases, with 13 bases left between them. The CDR3 is 15 amino acids. CDR3 bases: TGCGCCAGCAGCGAGCAGGGGATAGGGGCCAACGTCCTGACTTTC. Its translation is CASSEQGIGANVLTF.

This chain joins TRBV2 and TRBJ2-7; 11 bases fit TRBD1. Losses at the gene ends were 7 bases for V and 2 bases for J; bases not matched to a gene: 4. Germline V gene data show CDR1 as SNHLY and CDR2 as FYNNEI. This CDR3 has 14 amino acids. The CDR3 region is CASTRDRGTYEQYF. In nucleotides, the CDR3 is TGTGCCAGCACCCGGGACAGGGGGACCTACGAGCAGTACTTC. Supplemented by reference TRBV2 and TRBJ2-7, the full variable domain reads EPEVTQTPSHQVTQMGQEVILRCVPISNHLYFYWYRQILGQKVEFLVSFYNNEISEKSEIFDDQFSVERPDGSNFTLKIRSTKLEDSAMYFCASTRDRGTYEQYFGPGTRLTVT.

The chain uses TRBV28 and TRBJ2-7, with 8 bases matching TRBD1. The trim removed 3 bases at V and 2 bases at J, leaving 6 bases unmatched. CDR1 and CDR2 from the germline V gene are MDHEN and SYDVKM. The CDR3 length is 15 residues. The CDR3 DNA follows: TGTGCCAGCAGTTTCCTTGGGACAGGAACCTACGAGCAGTACGTC. Amino acid sequence: CASSFLGTGTYEQYV.

This chain uses TRBV27 with TRBJ1-2; 8 bases are a match to TRBD1. Looked up from germline, CDR1 is MNHEY and CDR2 is SMNVEV (reference sequence). The CDR3 runs to 16 residues. J gave up 2 bases and V 5 bases, and 10 bases lay outside the gene matches. The CDR3 here is CASSISTGTGNYGYTF. The CDR3, as DNA: TGTGCCAGCAGTATCTCAACCGGGACAGGCAACTATGGCTACACCTTC.

This rearrangement joins TRBV9 to TRBJ2-3; TRBD1 or TRBD2 may be the D gene (5 bases each). This CDR3 region has 13 residues. Germline V gene lookup returns CDR1 SGDLS and CDR2 YYNGEE. The ends were cut back, 7 bases at V and 5 bases at J, with 14 bases in the middle. The CDR3 spells CASGGNLGDTQYF. The CDR3 DNA reads TGTGCCAGCGGGGGTAACCTTGGAGATACGCAGTATTTT.